Each of the 18 T cell receptor beta chains below was sequenced from the same sample in a study of T cell responses to AZD1222 COVID-19 vaccine. The table came from immunoSEQ multiplex PCR; TCRdb's copy has only in-frame clones and leaves some out. Found here are about 130,000 clones, over 75% of them singletons; the top ten hold approximately 6%. The sample was peripheral blood, taken 28 days after the second AZD1222 dose. Receptors originate from an adult who received the AZD1222 COVID-19 vaccine.

J is TRBJ1-2 and V is TRBV3-1 (or the pseudogene TRBV3-2), with a possible D match to TRBD1 (6 bases). This CDR3 is 15 amino acids long. V lost 2 bases, J lost 11 bases, and 21 bases lay in between. From germline, CDR1 is LGHDT and CDR2 YNNKEL (reference sequence). CDR3 nucleotide sequence: TGTGCCAGCAGCCAATCCCCGGGACACTTTCGAAGTTACACCTTC. As protein: CASSQSPGHFRSYTF.

The chain employs TRBV4-3 and TRBJ1-1; 7 bases map to TRBD1. The CDR3 length is 16 residues. Per germline, CDR1 LGHNA and CDR2 YSLEER. Germline trimming cut 0 bases from V and 2 bases from J; bases unmatched to any gene: 6. The CDR3 here is CASSQEVAGGNTEAFF. CDR3 nucleotide sequence: TGCGCCAGCAGCCAAGAGGTCGCAGGGGGTAACACTGAAGCTTTCTTT.

The rearrangement joins TRBV7-2 to TRBJ1-5; TRBD1 aligns across 7 bases. The CDR3 has 15 amino acids. Germline assignment: CDR1 SGHTA and CDR2 FQGNSA. After removal of 1 base from V and 5 bases from J, the junction contained 5 bases not matched to a gene. CDR3 residues: CASSLGQGVYQPQHF. The CDR3, as DNA: TGTGCCAGCAGCTTAGGGCAGGGGGTTTATCAGCCCCAGCATTTT.

This chain joins TRBV4-3 and TRBJ1-1; D is unclear. Germline V gene data show CDR1 as LGHNA and CDR2 as YSLEER. The length of the CDR3 is 13 residues. Trimming stripped 4 bases from V and 0 bases from J, with 6 bases between. In DNA form, the CDR3 reads TGCGCCAGCAGCCTCCAAATGAACACTGAAGCTTTCTTT. Its translation: CASSLQMNTEAFF.

This clone was recorded only once. The chain employs TRBV6-5 and TRBJ1-6; a possible D gene is TRBD1 (6 bases). Germline V gene data show CDR1 as MNHEY and CDR2 as SVGAGI. The ends were cut back, 2 bases at V and 8 bases at J, with 13 bases in the middle. The CDR3 is 15 amino acids. Here the CDR3 reads CASSYEQGIYSPLHF. DNA for the CDR3: TGTGCCAGCAGTTACGAACAGGGCATCTATTCACCCCTCCACTTT.

This chain joins TRBV29-1 and TRBJ1-1; D unresolved. Germline CDR1 and CDR2: SQVTM and ANQGSEA. This CDR3 comprises 12 residues. Trimming left V 4 bases short and J 0 bases short, with 6 bases between. The CDR3, as DNA: TGCAGCGTTGGTCCCATGAACACTGAAGCTTTCTTT. Its translation: CSVGPMNTEAFF.

V gene TRBV28 combines with J gene TRBJ1-5; unclear D gene. Germline V gives CDR1 MDHEN, CDR2 SYDVKM. The length of the CDR3 is 12 residues. The V end was cut by 6 bases, the J end by 5 bases, with 8 bases between. This CDR3 is CASSPPDQPQHF. The CDR3 DNA is TGTGCCAGCAGCCCCCCGGATCAGCCCCAGCATTTT.

The genes are TRBV7-9 and TRBJ1-3, with TRBD1 identical over 8 bases. The CDR3 sequence is 17 residues long. Germline CDR1 and CDR2: SEHNR and FQNEAQ (reference sequence). Trimming took 5 bases from V and 1 from J; bases not matched to a gene: 10. The DNA for the CDR3 is TGTGCCAGCAGCCCAGGACAGGGCGCTACATCTGGAAACACCATATATTTT. Translation: CASSPGQGATSGNTIYF.

This clone showed up just once. The V and J genes are TRBV13 and TRBJ1-2, with TRBD1 as a possible D gene (5 bases). Trimming stripped 2 bases from V and 4 bases from J, with 11 bases between. Germline V CDR1 and CDR2: PRHDT, FYEKMQ (reference sequence). The CDR3 consists of 14 residues. This CDR3 reads CASSLTRDSYGYTF. CDR3 DNA: TGTGCCAGCAGCTTAACCCGCGACAGCTATGGCTACACCTTC.

This chain joins TRBV11-2 and TRBJ2-1; D not resolved. Trimming took 5 bases from V and 9 from J, leaving 8 bases between them. Looked up from germline, CDR1 is SGHAT and CDR2 is FQNNGV. The CDR3 is 11 amino acids. CDR3 DNA sequence: TGTGCCAGCAGCCCCGGAGCTGAGCAGTTCTTC. The encoded protein is CASSPGAEQFF.

In DNA, the CDR3 is TGTGCCAGCAGCCCTACATCCGGGACAGATCCCTACAATGAGCAGTTCTTC. It translates to CASSPTSGTDPYNEQFF. The chain links TRBV5-4 to TRBJ2-1; 7 nucleotides line up with TRBD1. The V gene end was trimmed by 4 bases and the J gene end by 2 bases; junction bases not matched to a gene: 12. The CDR3 loop spans 17 amino acids. CDR1 and CDR2 (germline): SGHNT, YYREEE (reference sequence).

The sample holds many counts of this clone. V usage is TRBV25-1 and J usage is TRBJ1-2, with D unclear. The CDR3 extends over 14 amino acids. The germline gives CDR1 MGHDK, CDR2 SYGVNS. V was pared by 6 bases and J by 5 bases, with 16 bases between. The CDR3 nucleotides are TGTGCCAGCAGCTCTCGGACGGAGATTTATGGCTACACCTTC. Protein: CASSSRTEIYGYTF.

The chain joins TRBV19 to TRBJ2-1, with D perhaps matching TRBD2 (5 bases). CDR1 and CDR2 (germline): LNHDA, SQIVND (reference sequence). The CDR3 has 15 residues. V lost 5 bases and J 1 base, leaving 12 bases between the germline ends. The CDR3 region has the DNA TGTGCCAGTAGTGCCGACTATGGGTCCTACAATGAGCAGTTCTTC. It yields the protein CASSADYGSYNEQFF.

V gene TRBV6-4 combines with J gene TRBJ1-2, with a possible D match to TRBD1 (6 bases). Trimming stripped 3 bases from V and 1 base from J, with 21 bases between. This CDR3 spans 18 amino acids. The germline V gene encodes CDR1 MRHNA and CDR2 SNTAGT. CDR3 region: CASSDLGQLVNFNYGYTF. The CDR3 nucleotides are TGTGCCAGCAGTGATTTAGGACAGCTCGTAAATTTTAACTATGGCTACACCTTC.

The chain recombines TRBV15 with TRBJ2-7; a weak D match, TRBD1 (7 bases). Germline V gene data show CDR1 as LNHNV and CDR2 as YYDKDF (reference sequence). V was cut by 0 bases and J by 4 bases, with 13 bases left in between. The CDR3 length is 15 residues. The DNA of the CDR3 is TGTGCCACCAGCAGAGAGCGGGACAGAGTTTACGAGCAGTACTTC. Translation: CATSRERDRVYEQYF. Full variable domain (outside the CDR3, taken from reference TRBV15 and TRBJ2-7): DAMVIQNPRYQVTQFGKPVTLSCSQTLNHNVMYWYQQKSSQAPKLLFHYYDKDFNNEADTPDNFQSRRPNTSFCFLDIRSPGLGDTAMYLCATSRERDRVYEQYFGPGTRLTVT.

The chain has TRBV28 and TRBJ1-5, with D tentatively TRBD1 (6 bases). CDR3 length: 13 amino acids. Germline CDR1 MDHEN, CDR2 SYDVKM. Deletions cut 8 bases from V and 6 bases from J, with 14 bases between. The CDR3 spells CASGQGSRQPQHF. DNA of the CDR3: TGTGCCAGCGGGCAGGGGAGTCGTCAGCCCCAGCATTTT.

J is TRBJ2-3 and V is TRBV4-3; D unresolved. There are 14 residues in the CDR3. CDR1 and CDR2 (germline): LGHNA, YSLEER. Trimming stripped 3 bases from V and 5 bases from J, with 12 bases between. DNA for the CDR3: TGCGCCAGCAGCCAGGATGGGCCCAAAGATACGCAGTATTTT. Encoded protein: CASSQDGPKDTQYF.

V gene TRBV5-1 combines with J gene TRBJ1-4; D not resolved. Germline loops: CDR1 SGHRS, CDR2 YFSETQ. The CDR3 length is 15 residues. With 0 bases removed from V and 7 bases from J, the gap between germline ends came to 13 bases. Written as DNA, the CDR3 is TGCGCCAGCAGCTTGGTTCCGGACCTCGCTGAAAAACTGTTTTTT. Translating it yields CASSLVPDLAEKLFF.